These T cell receptor beta chains were read from a single sample in a study of T-cell memory formation after mild COVID-19. TCRdb reprocessed the 5' RACE reads with MiXCR, giving one entry per CDR3 protein. The sample carries 350,000 to 500,000 distinct CDR3 sequences, about 25% recorded once. Material: PBMCs or a T cell subset sorted from them (not recorded which). The receptors stem from an adult woman who had mild COVID-19 (a few samples of this study predate the infection). Cell type and time point are not known. The CDR3 runs from the conserved cysteine through the conserved F or W. D genes are given only for firm matches. Expanded clones get a size class; other rows say once, few or many, or leave the size out.

TRBJ2-3 | few | TRBV25-1 | . | CASSGVEFTQYF | TGTGCCAGCAGTGGCGTAGAGTTTACGCAGTATTTT
TRBJ2-3 | few | TRBV7-8 | TRBD1 | CASSLDRPSTDTQYF | TGTGCCAGCAGCTTGGACAGGCCGAGCACAGATACGCAGTATTTT
TRBJ2-7 | . | TRBV27 | TRBD2 | CASSFAGGYYEQYF | TGTGCCAGCAGTTTTGCGGGGGGCTACTACGAGCAGTACTTC
TRBJ1-5 | . | TRBV4-1 | . | CASSQDGRASNQPQHF | TGCGCCAGCAGCCAAGACGGCAGGGCTAGCAATCAGCCCCAGCATTTT
TRBJ2-1 | . | TRBV4-1 | . | CASSQDPRDSSNEQFF | TGCGCCAGCAGCCAAGATCCTCGGGACTCTAGCAATGAGCAGTTCTTC
TRBJ2-2 | few | TRBV23-1 | TRBD1 | CASSQWRQGGTGELFF | TGCGCCAGCAGTCAATGGCGACAGGGCGGTACCGGGGAGCTGTTTTTT
TRBJ1-6 | few | TRBV12-3/TRBV12-4 | TRBD1 | CASSLGQTLNSPLHF | TGTGCCAGCAGTTTGGGACAGACCCTAAATTCACCCCTCCACTTT
TRBJ2-7 | few | TRBV25-1 | TRBD2 | CASSEWGLARPSYEQYF | TGTGCCAGCAGTGAATGGGGACTAGCGCGCCCGTCCTACGAGCAGTACTTC
TRBJ2-2 | few | TRBV12-3/TRBV12-4 | . | CASKYSGELFF | TGTGCCAGCAAATACTCCGGGGAGCTGTTTTTT
TRBJ2-1 | few | TRBV6-6 | . | CASSYVGSSYNEQFF | TGTGCCAGCAGTTACGTGGGGAGTTCCTACAATGAGCAGTTCTTC
TRBJ2-7 | few | TRBV10-3 | TRBD2 | CAISGLGTSGTNSYEQYF | TGTGCCATCAGTGGACTAGGGACTAGCGGGACGAACTCCTACGAGCAGTACTTC
TRBJ1-5 | few | TRBV2 | . | CASSEGWGNNQPQHF | TGTGCCAGCAGTGAGGGCTGGGGGAACAATCAGCCCCAGCATTTT
TRBJ2-1 | . | TRBV11-1 | . | CASSLVRGLSYNEQFF | TGTGCCAGCAGCTTAGTTCGGGGCCTCTCCTACAATGAGCAGTTCTTC
TRBJ2-3 | . | TRBV6-5 | . | CASSYSTDIGKLSTDTQYF | TGTGCCAGCAGTTACTCGACGGACATCGGTAAACTCAGCACAGATACGCAGTATTTT
TRBJ2-1 | . | TRBV4-3 | . | CASHDGYEQFF | TGCGCCAGCCACGATGGATATGAGCAGTTCTTC
TRBJ2-3 | . | TRBV9 | . | CASNNTDTQYF | TGTGCCAGCAATAACACAGATACGCAGTATTTT
TRBJ2-3 | many | TRBV10-3 | . | CARSGGPADTQYF | TGTGCCAGGAGTGGGGGGCCTGCAGATACGCAGTATTTT
TRBJ2-1 | . | TRBV3-1 | TRBD2 | CASSQVLAGSYNEQFF | TGTGCCAGCAGCCAAGTACTAGCGGGTTCCTACAATGAGCAGTTCTTC
TRBJ2-1 | . | TRBV4-1 | . | CASSQDLGAAGVEQFF | TGCGCCAGCAGCCAAGATTTGGGTGCGGCTGGCGTGGAGCAGTTCTTC
TRBJ2-2 | many | TRBV6-2/TRBV6-3 | TRBD2 | CASSPPTGGPYTGELFF | TGTGCCAGCAGTCCCCCTACGGGAGGGCCTTACACCGGGGAGCTGTTTTTT
TRBJ1-2 | . | TRBV2 | TRBD1 | CASRGQGANGYTF | TGTGCCAGCAGGGGCCAGGGGGCGAATGGCTACACCTTC
TRBJ2-5 | few | TRBV20-1 | . | CSAAGRQETQYF | TGCAGTGCCGCAGGACGCCAAGAGACCCAGTACTTC
TRBJ2-3 | few | TRBV5-6 | . | CASSLGVSSFGTQYF | TGTGCCAGCAGCTTGGGGGTCAGTAGCTTTGGTACGCAGTATTTT
TRBJ1-2 | few | TRBV20-1 | TRBD1 | CSATPRTGIYGYTF | TGCAGTGCTACCCCGAGGACAGGGATCTATGGCTACACCTTC
TRBJ1-4 | few | TRBV5-1 | . | CASSLDEWVKEKLFF | TGCGCCAGCAGCTTGGATGAATGGGTGAAGGAAAAACTGTTTTTT
TRBJ2-1 | . | TRBV7-9 | . | CASPDRSPTRLNEQFF | TGTGCCAGCCCTGATCGGTCGCCTACCAGATTGAATGAGCAGTTCTTC
TRBJ2-1 | few | TRBV20-1 | TRBD2 | CSARTSGRHNEQFF | TGCAGTGCTAGAACTAGCGGGCGGCACAATGAGCAGTTCTTC
TRBJ2-7 | few | TRBV29-1 | . | CSATPGVGYEQYF | TGCAGCGCCACTCCAGGGGTCGGCTACGAGCAGTACTTC
TRBJ2-7 | few | TRBV27 | TRBD2 | CASSFAGEEQYF | TGTGCCAGCAGTTTTGCGGGGGAAGAGCAGTACTTC
TRBJ1-2 | . | TRBV7-2 | TRBD1 | CASSPRGSGGASYGYTF | TGTGCCAGCAGCCCCCGGGGATCAGGGGGAGCATCGTATGGCTACACCTTC
TRBJ2-1 | few | TRBV7-9 | . | CASSEQFF | TGTGCCAGCAGCGAGCAGTTCTTC
TRBJ2-3 | . | TRBV5-1 | . | CASSLDEPSTDTQYF | TGCGCCAGCAGCTTGGACGAACCCAGCACAGATACGCAGTATTTT
TRBJ2-7 | many | TRBV7-9 | TRBD1 | CASRPGQGAYEQYF | TGTGCCAGCAGACCCGGACAGGGGGCCTACGAGCAGTACTTC
TRBJ2-1 | . | TRBV29-1 | TRBD2 | CSVAGTSWARSSYNEQFF | TGCAGCGTTGCCGGGACTAGCTGGGCTCGTAGCTCCTACAATGAGCAGTTCTTC
TRBJ2-7 | few | TRBV7-9 | . | CASSFGQTSYEQYF | TGTGCCAGCAGCTTTGGACAGACCTCGTACGAGCAGTACTTC
TRBJ2-5 | . | TRBV7-2 | TRBD2 | CASSNPSGGAYETQYF | TGTGCCAGCAGCAACCCTAGCGGGGGGGCTTACGAGACCCAGTACTTC
TRBJ2-7 | . | TRBV30 | . | CAWSSFQPGLLYEQYF | TGTGCCTGGAGTTCATTCCAGCCGGGACTTCTCTACGAGCAGTACTTC
TRBJ1-1 | . | TRBV12-3/TRBV12-4 | TRBD1 | CASKTGGGGEAFF | TGTGCCAGCAAAACAGGGGGCGGCGGTGAAGCTTTCTTT
TRBJ1-1 | . | TRBV6-5 | . | CASSYSGASNTEAFF | TGTGCCAGCAGTTACTCGGGAGCCTCGAACACTGAAGCTTTCTTT
TRBJ2-7 | few | TRBV7-9 | . | CASSLPRDKTYEQYF | TGTGCCAGCAGCTTACCTCGGGACAAGACATACGAGCAGTACTTC
TRBJ1-5 | few | TRBV29-1 | . | CSVGPSEGQPQHF | TGCAGCGTTGGTCCCTCAGAAGGGCAGCCCCAGCATTTT
TRBJ2-5 | . | TRBV24-1 | TRBD1 | CATSESGGLETQYF | TGTGCCACCAGTGAGTCAGGGGGCCTAGAGACCCAGTACTTC
TRBJ2-4 | . | TRBV3-1 | . | CASSQDRLKNIQYF | TGTGCCAGCAGCCAAGACCGCCTCAAAAACATTCAGTACTTC
TRBJ2-1 | . | TRBV30 | . | CAWSVEYSANWQFF | TGTGCCTGGAGTGTAGAGTATAGCGCAAATTGGCAGTTCTTC
TRBJ2-5 | few | TRBV4-2 | TRBD1 | CASSQDNRGVGKTQYF | TGTGCCAGCAGCCAAGATAACAGGGGTGTGGGGAAGACCCAGTACTTC
TRBJ2-5 | few | TRBV20-1 | . | CSARRSSGALGSGETQYF | TGCAGTGCTAGACGGAGTAGTGGGGCGCTGGGCAGTGGAGAGACCCAGTACTTC
TRBJ2-1 | . | TRBV12-3/TRBV12-4 | TRBD2 | CASSFGLAEDEQFF | TGTGCCAGCAGTTTCGGGCTAGCGGAAGATGAGCAGTTCTTC
TRBJ1-1 | . | TRBV29-1 | . | CSVDGGTVAEAFF | TGCAGCGTTGATGGGGGTACGGTCGCTGAAGCTTTCTTT
TRBJ1-1 | . | TRBV5-6 | . | CASSFGPVNTEAFF | TGTGCCAGCAGCTTTGGACCCGTGAACACTGAAGCTTTCTTT
TRBJ2-5 | . | TRBV12-3/TRBV12-4 | TRBD2 | CASSFKAGDLETQYF | TGTGCCAGCAGTTTCAAAGCGGGGGACCTCGAGACCCAGTACTTC
TRBJ2-7 | . | TRBV10-3 | TRBD1 | CAISPGQGAEYF | TGTGCCATCAGCCCGGGACAGGGGGCGGAGTACTTC
TRBJ1-1 | few | TRBV7-9 | . | CASSLVGRLNTEAFF | TGTGCCAGCAGCTTAGTGGGACGGCTGAACACTGAAGCTTTCTTT
TRBJ1-4 | . | TRBV5-1 | TRBD1 | CASSQGASNEKLFF | TGCGCCAGCAGCCAGGGGGCCAGTAATGAAAAACTGTTTTTT
TRBJ2-1 | few | TRBV5-1 | . | CASSFPQRRNEQFF | TGCGCCAGCAGCTTCCCCCAGCGGCGTAATGAGCAGTTCTTC